This TCR beta chain was recorded in a study of blood T cell repertoires in COVID-19. For the study at large: Samples taken during acute and convalescent COVID-19 were collected in the United States, Italy and Spain.

Authors' data handling: It was from reference gene primer amplification that nucleated cell counts were estimated. The data were produced by immunoSEQ multiplex PCR, yet TCRdb's version contains in-frame clones alone and is incomplete. Clonal size and the V and J genes are those of that table, whereas D and trimming came from the DNA. The sample yields 250,000 to 350,000 clones, 86% seen once. The CDR3 loop spans 15 amino acids. The V gene's germline CDR1 is SEHNR and CDR2 FQNEAQ (reference sequence). J lost 6 bases, V lost 0 bases, and 4 bases had no gene match. This receptor was taken from a woman in her 30s with active or convalescent COVID-19. J is TRBJ1-2 and V is TRBV7-9, with 10 positions matching TRBD1. Sequencing was performed on peripheral blood. The CDR3 bases are TGTGCCAGCAGCTTAGCGCGAGGACAGGGGGATGGCTACACCTTC. The encoded protein is CASSLARGQGDGYTF.